The 6 T cell receptor beta chains below were found in one sample sequenced in a study of T-cell memory formation after mild COVID-19. TCRdb reprocessed the 5' RACE reads with MiXCR, giving one entry per CDR3 protein. The sample holds roughly 550,000 distinct CDR3 sequences; roughly 21% are singletons and the top ten take around 13%. The sample comprised PBMCs or a T cell subset sorted from them (not recorded which). These receptors all come from an adult woman who had mild COVID-19 (a few samples of this study predate the infection). Cell type and time point are not known.

The chain joins TRBV4-2 to TRBJ1-4; D remains ambiguous. This CDR3 is 13 amino acids long. The germline gives CDR1 LGHNA, CDR2 YNFKEQ. The ends were cut back, 1 base at V and 8 bases at J, with 8 bases in the middle. This chain's CDR3 is CASSQVSREKLFF. The CDR3 nucleotides read TGTGCCAGCAGCCAAGTATCTAGAGAAAAACTGTTTTTT.

V and J are TRBV12-3 or TRBV12-4 and TRBJ2-5, with TRBD2 matching over 9 bases. Germline trimming cut 5 bases from V and 5 bases from J; bases unmatched to any gene: 9. There are 15 residues in the CDR3. CDR3: CASSRGLAGVETQYF. In DNA form, the CDR3 reads TGTGCCAGCAGTCGAGGCTTAGCGGGGGTTGAGACCCAGTACTTC.

This sequence joins TRBV7-3 and TRBJ1-5; D is possibly TRBD1 (5 bases). CDR1 is SGHTA, CDR2 FQGTGA, per germline. This CDR3 contains 15 residues. Trimming shortened V by 1 base and J by 1 base, and 8 bases separated the two germline ends. The DNA for the CDR3 is TGTGCCAGCAGCTTAAGGGACGCCAGCAATCAGCCCCAGCATTTT. This translates into CASSLRDASNQPQHF.

J is TRBJ2-3 and V is TRBV19, with 9 bases that match TRBD2. Germline V gene data show CDR1 as LNHDA and CDR2 as SQIVND (reference sequence). V dropped 5 bases and J dropped 2; count of bases not matched to a gene: 5. The CDR3 consists of 15 residues. In DNA form, the CDR3 reads TGTGCCAGTAGTCCTACTAGCGGGTTCACAGATACGCAGTATTTT. It encodes CASSPTSGFTDTQYF. Complete variable domain (other parts from reference TRBV19 and TRBJ2-3): DGGITQSPKYLFRKEGQNVTLSCEQNLNHDAMYWYRQDPGQGLRLIYYSQIVNDFQKGDIAEGYSVSREKKESFPLTVTSAQKNPTAFYLCASSPTSGFTDTQYFGPGTRLTVL.

There are many counts of this clonotype. The rearrangement joins TRBV29-1 to TRBJ2-3; perhaps TRBD1 as D (5 bases). There are 13 residues in the CDR3. V was clipped by 4 bases and J by 4 bases, with 12 bases between them. CDR1 is SQVTM, CDR2 ANQGSEA, per germline. CDR3 protein: CSVAPQGADTQYF. CDR3 DNA sequence: TGCAGCGTTGCCCCCCAGGGCGCAGATACGCAGTATTTT.

This clonotype was found many times. The chain couples TRBV7-2 to TRBJ2-3; perhaps D is TRBD1 or TRBD2 (5 bases each). V lost 3 bases, J lost 3 bases, and 7 bases lay in between. CDR1 and CDR2 from the germline V gene are SGHTA and FQGNSA. The CDR3 has 13 residues. The CDR3 loop reads CASSFGTTDTQYF. The CDR3 region has the DNA TGTGCCAGCAGCTTTGGGACGACAGATACGCAGTATTTT.